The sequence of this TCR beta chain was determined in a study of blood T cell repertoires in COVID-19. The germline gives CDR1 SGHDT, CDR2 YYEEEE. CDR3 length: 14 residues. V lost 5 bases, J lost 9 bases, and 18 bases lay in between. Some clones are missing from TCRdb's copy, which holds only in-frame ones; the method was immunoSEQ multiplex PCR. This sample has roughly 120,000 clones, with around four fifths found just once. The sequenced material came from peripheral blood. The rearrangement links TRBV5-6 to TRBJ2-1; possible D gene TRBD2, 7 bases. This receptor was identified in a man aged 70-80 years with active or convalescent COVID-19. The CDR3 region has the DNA TGTGCCAGCAGACTCGTGGGGGGGGCCGGTGAGCAGTTCTTC. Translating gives CASRLVGGAGEQFF.